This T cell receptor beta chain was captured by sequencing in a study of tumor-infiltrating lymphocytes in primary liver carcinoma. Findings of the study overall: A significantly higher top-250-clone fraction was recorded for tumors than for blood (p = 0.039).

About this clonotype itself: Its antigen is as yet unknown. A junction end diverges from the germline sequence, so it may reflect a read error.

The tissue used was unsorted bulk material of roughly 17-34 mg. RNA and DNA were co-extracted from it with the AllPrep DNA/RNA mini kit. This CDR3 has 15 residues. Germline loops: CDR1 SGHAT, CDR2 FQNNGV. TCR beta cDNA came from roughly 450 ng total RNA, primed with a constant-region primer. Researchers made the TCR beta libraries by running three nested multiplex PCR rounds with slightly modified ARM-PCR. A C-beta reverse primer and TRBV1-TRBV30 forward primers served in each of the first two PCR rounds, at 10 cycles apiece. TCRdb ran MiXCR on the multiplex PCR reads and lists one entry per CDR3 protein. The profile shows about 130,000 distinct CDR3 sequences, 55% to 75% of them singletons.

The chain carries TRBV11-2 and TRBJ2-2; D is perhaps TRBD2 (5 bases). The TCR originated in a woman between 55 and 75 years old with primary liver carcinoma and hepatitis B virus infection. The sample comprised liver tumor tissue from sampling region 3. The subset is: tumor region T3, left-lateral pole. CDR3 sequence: CAGSWVGSSTGEPFF. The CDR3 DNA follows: TGTGCCGGCAGCTGGGTGGGGTCCTCCACCGGGGAGCCGTTTTTT. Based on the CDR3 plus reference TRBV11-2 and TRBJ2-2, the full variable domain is EAGVAQSPRYKIIEKRQSVAFWCNPISGHATLYWYQQILGQGPKLLIQFQNNGVVDDSQLPKDRFSAERLKGVDSTLKIQPAKLEDSAVYLCAGSWVGSSTGEPFFGEGSRLTVL.